These T cell receptor beta chains were read from a single sample in a study of CD8+CD57+ T cells in acquired aplastic anemia. TCRdb fed the reads into MiXCR, producing one record per CDR3 protein. Among about 48,000 distinct CDR3 sequences listed, 70% to 80% were seen once. Sequenced material: sorted CD4+, CD8+, or CD8+CD57+ T cells (not recorded which) from PBMCs. These receptors all stem from a human donor in good health, serving as a control. Each CDR3 is given with its conserved first and last residue. The D gene is left open where the match is weak. Some rows mark clone size as missing; the rest say once, few, many or name a class of expanded clone.

v_gene: TRBV5-1
abundance: NA
j_gene: TRBJ1-1
d_gene: NA
CDR3aa: CASSSEKNTEAFF
CDR3nt: TGCGCCAGCAGCTCGGAGAAGAACACTGAAGCTTTCTTT

v_gene: TRBV4-1
abundance: NA
j_gene: TRBJ2-7
d_gene: NA
CDR3aa: CASSQMWDGYEQYF
CDR3nt: TGCGCCAGCAGCCAAATGTGGGACGGCTACGAGCAGTACTTC

v_gene: TRBV5-5
abundance: once
j_gene: TRBJ1-5
d_gene: NA
CDR3aa: CASSGGVGQPQHF
CDR3nt: TGTGCCAGCAGCGGGGGCGTTGGTCAGCCCCAGCATTTT

v_gene: TRBV7-9
abundance: few
j_gene: TRBJ2-7
d_gene: NA
CDR3aa: CASSLEGDEQYF
CDR3nt: TGTGCCAGCAGCTTAGAAGGGGACGAGCAGTACTTC

v_gene: TRBV12-3/TRBV12-4
abundance: NA
j_gene: TRBJ2-5
d_gene: TRBD2
CDR3aa: CASSYQVSAGNQETQYF
CDR3nt: TGTGCCAGCAGTTACCAAGTTTCAGCGGGGAACCAAGAGACCCAGTACTTC

v_gene: TRBV24-1
abundance: few
j_gene: TRBJ2-5
d_gene: NA
CDR3aa: CATSDRQYQETQYF
CDR3nt: TGTGCCACCAGTGATAGACAATACCAAGAGACCCAGTACTTC

v_gene: TRBV25-1
abundance: NA
j_gene: TRBJ1-2
d_gene: TRBD1
CDR3aa: CASAVRQGEYGYTF
CDR3nt: TGTGCCAGCGCAGTCCGACAGGGGGAATATGGCTACACCTTC

v_gene: TRBV15
abundance: NA
j_gene: TRBJ1-6
d_gene: TRBD1
CDR3aa: CATSRGDSNSPLHF
CDR3nt: TGTGCCACCAGCAGAGGGGACAGCAATTCACCCCTCCACTTT

v_gene: TRBV19
abundance: NA
j_gene: TRBJ1-1
d_gene: NA
CDR3aa: CAISESGAGTEAFF
CDR3nt: TGTGCCATCAGTGAGTCAGGGGCCGGCACTGAAGCTTTCTTT

v_gene: TRBV7-2
abundance: NA
j_gene: TRBJ2-5
d_gene: NA
CDR3aa: CASSLGTSQETQYF
CDR3nt: TGCGCCAGCAGCCTCGGGACTTCCCAAGAGACCCAGTACTTC

v_gene: TRBV18
abundance: NA
j_gene: TRBJ2-1
d_gene: NA
CDR3aa: CASAGGAAYNEQFF
CDR3nt: TGTGCCAGCGCTGGGGGGGCCGCCTACAATGAGCAGTTCTTC

v_gene: TRBV15
abundance: NA
j_gene: TRBJ2-1
d_gene: TRBD1
CDR3aa: CATSRGRGPTYNEQFF
CDR3nt: TGTGCCACCAGCAGAGGTAGGGGGCCTACATACAATGAGCAGTTCTTC

v_gene: TRBV19
abundance: few
j_gene: TRBJ2-3
d_gene: NA
CDR3aa: CASSITGYNEQYF
CDR3nt: TGTGCCAGTAGTATAACGGGGTACAATGAGCAGTATTTT

v_gene: TRBV6-5
abundance: NA
j_gene: TRBJ2-7
d_gene: NA
CDR3aa: CASSYFPVSRDEQYF
CDR3nt: TGTGCCAGCAGTTACTTCCCGGTTAGTCGCGACGAGCAGTACTTC

v_gene: TRBV20-1
abundance: once
j_gene: TRBJ1-1
d_gene: NA
CDR3aa: CSARGSNTEAFF
CDR3nt: TGCAGTGCCCGAGGCAGTAACACTGAAGCTTTCTTT

v_gene: TRBV27
abundance: many
j_gene: TRBJ2-7
d_gene: NA
CDR3aa: CASSLSGPSYEQYF
CDR3nt: TGTGCCAGCAGTTTAAGCGGACCATCCTACGAGCAGTACTTC

v_gene: TRBV11-2
abundance: NA
j_gene: TRBJ1-3
d_gene: NA
CDR3aa: CASSLWGNTIYF
CDR3nt: TGTGCCAGCAGCTTGTGGGGAAACACCATATATTTT

v_gene: TRBV29-1
abundance: NA
j_gene: TRBJ1-1
d_gene: NA
CDR3aa: CSVVGRMGGNTEAFF
CDR3nt: TGCAGCGTTGTTGGGCGCATGGGTGGGAACACTGAAGCTTTCTTT

v_gene: TRBV7-2
abundance: NA
j_gene: TRBJ1-1
d_gene: TRBD1
CDR3aa: CASSLRTGPDAFF
CDR3nt: TGTGCCAGCAGCTTGCGGACAGGACCAGACGCTTTCTTT